This TCR beta chain emerged from a study of OX40 agonist ivuxolimab in advanced cancers. CDR3 length equals 16 residues. The V segment lost 0 bases and the J segment 7 bases; nucleotides outside the gene matches: 6. Germline V lookup: CDR1 SGDLS, CDR2 YYNGEE. Sequencing used immunoSEQ multiplex PCR; TCRdb keeps in-frame clones, though not all of them. Of 65,000 to 90,000 clones in the sample, 70% to 90% were seen once. This specimen consisted of CD4+ or CD8+ T cells sorted from blood, obtained in a trial of the OX40 agonist ivuxolimab. The clonotype comes from an adult with an advanced solid tumor such as melanoma, head and neck, liver or kidney cancer. This rearrangement joins TRBV9 to TRBJ1-4; TRBD1 aligns across 10 bases. The CDR3 coding sequence is TGTGCCAGCAGCGTAGGTGGACAGGGGGGCGTTGAAAAACTGTTTTTT. Amino acids: CASSVGGQGGVEKLFF.